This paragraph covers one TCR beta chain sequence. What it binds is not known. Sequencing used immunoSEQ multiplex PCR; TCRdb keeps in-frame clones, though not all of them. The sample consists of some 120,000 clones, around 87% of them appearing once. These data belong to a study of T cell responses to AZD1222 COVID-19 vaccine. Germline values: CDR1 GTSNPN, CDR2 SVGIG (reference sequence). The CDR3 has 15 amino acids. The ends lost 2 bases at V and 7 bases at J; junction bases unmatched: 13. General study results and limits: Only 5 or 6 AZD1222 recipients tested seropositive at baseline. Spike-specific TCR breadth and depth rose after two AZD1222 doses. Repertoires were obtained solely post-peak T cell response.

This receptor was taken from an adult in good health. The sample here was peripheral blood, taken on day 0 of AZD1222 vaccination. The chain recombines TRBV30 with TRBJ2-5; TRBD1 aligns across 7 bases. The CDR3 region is CAWSRSRQGGGTQYF. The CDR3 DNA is TGTGCCTGGAGTAGAAGCAGACAGGGTGGTGGGACCCAGTACTTC.